Following are 19 T cell receptor beta chains from one sample sequenced in a study of blood T cells in healthy people across ages. Primed by a sample-barcoded 5' primer and a J-beta primer mix, a second PCR proceeded for about 7 to 11 cycles. TCRdb itself ran the 5' RACE reads through MiXCR, one entry per CDR3 protein. The sample holds some 550,000 distinct CDR3 sequences, 40% to 50% seen once. Sequenced: blood. The receptors shown here come from an elderly man in good health.

This clonotype was found a few times. The rearrangement uses TRBV12-3 or TRBV12-4 and TRBJ2-4; the D gene is possibly TRBD1 (5 bases). CDR3 length equals 14 residues. With 6 bases removed from V and 0 bases from J, the gap between germline ends came to 9 bases. The CDR3 protein is CASSPQGAKNIQYF. The CDR3 DNA is TGTGCCAGCAGCCCGCAGGGAGCCAAAAACATTCAGTACTTC.

This rearrangement joins TRBV7-9 to TRBJ2-7; D may be TRBD1 or TRBD2 (5 bases each). Germline V gene lookup returns CDR1 SEHNR and CDR2 FQNEAQ (reference sequence). This CDR3 has 15 residues. The V and J ends lost 5 bases and 2 bases respectively, with 16 bases between them. CDR3 residues: CASSHQYSGPYEQYF. CDR3 nucleotides: TGTGCCAGCAGCCATCAATACTCGGGACCCTACGAGCAGTACTTC.

This clonotype was detected only a few times. The gene calls are TRBV6-5 and TRBJ2-7, with TRBD2 matching over 8 bases. V dropped 2 bases and J dropped 5; count of bases not matched to a gene: 17. The CDR3 is 18 amino acids. CDR1 is MNHEY, CDR2 SVGAGI, per germline. CDR3 sequence reads: CASSYLGQREILLNEQYF. The CDR3 DNA sequence: TGTGCCAGCAGTTACCTAGGCCAGCGGGAGATTTTACTTAACGAGCAGTACTTC.

Only a few counts were recorded for this clonotype. The chain couples TRBV7-2 to TRBJ2-1; no firm D call. Germline loops: CDR1 SGHTA, CDR2 FQGNSA. The CDR3 runs 14 residues. The V and J ends lost 1 base and 2 bases respectively, with 6 bases between them. The CDR3 DNA sequence: TGTGCCAGCAGCTTAGGTCCGGCCTACAATGAGCAGTTCTTC. This encodes CASSLGPAYNEQFF.

This chain links TRBV5-1 with TRBJ2-4; D not certain. The CDR3 extends over 13 amino acids. Germline loops: CDR1 SGHRS, CDR2 YFSETQ. V lost 0 bases, J lost 6 bases, and 7 bases lay in between. CDR3 loop: CASSLAPGNIQYF. CDR3 bases: TGCGCCAGCAGCTTGGCCCCAGGAAACATTCAGTACTTC.

The rearrangement joins TRBV29-1 to TRBJ1-2; D may be TRBD1 (5 bases). Trimming took off 4 bases at V and 6 bases at J, with 12 bases between the two ends. There are 12 residues in the CDR3. CDR1 SQVTM and CDR2 ANQGSEA come from the germline V gene. In DNA form, the CDR3 reads TGCAGCGTTGGTGCCCCGGGGGATGGCTACACCTTC. This gives the protein CSVGAPGDGYTF.

V and J are TRBV12-3 or TRBV12-4 and TRBJ1-2; D gene uncertain. Between the trimmed V and J ends, which lost 1 base and 8 bases, there was a span of 11 bases. The CDR3 extends over 13 amino acids. DNA of the CDR3: TGTGCCAGCAGTTTAGGGCTCTTGGGAGGCTACACCTTC. Its translation is CASSLGLLGGYTF.

The sample holds a few counts of this clonotype. This sequence joins TRBV9 and TRBJ2-1; tentatively, D is TRBD2 (5 bases). Germline loops: CDR1 SGDLS, CDR2 YYNGEE. V lost 0 bases, J lost 3 bases, and 10 bases lay in between. This CDR3 has 15 residues. CDR3 in amino acids: CASSVDLAFYNEQFF. CDR3 nucleotides: TGTGCCAGCAGCGTAGATCTAGCTTTCTACAATGAGCAGTTCTTC.

CDR3 bases: TGTGCCAGCAGACTTAACAGGGACGGATCGGCTGAAGCTTTCTTT. Encoded protein: CASRLNRDGSAEAFF. J is TRBJ1-1 and V is TRBV6-5, with D maybe TRBD1 (6 bases). CDR3 length: 15 residues. With 6 bases removed from V and 6 bases from J, the gap between germline ends came to 20 bases. CDR1 is MNHEY and CDR2 is SVGAGI in the germline V gene.

The V call is TRBV4-3, the J call TRBJ2-3; 8 nucleotides match TRBD2. Per the germline V gene, CDR1 is LGHNA and CDR2 is YSLEER. This CDR3 has 19 residues. V trimming: 1 base; J trimming: 4 bases; junction bases outside the gene matches: 16. CDR3 sequence: CASSQVRSQGAGGPDTQYF. Written as DNA, the CDR3 is TGCGCCAGCAGCCAAGTAAGGTCGCAGGGTGCGGGAGGCCCAGATACGCAGTATTTT.

The table lists this clonotype with a few counts. The chain employs TRBV7-9 and TRBJ2-1, with D possibly being TRBD1 (6 bases). The CDR3 loop spans 13 amino acids. Trimming stripped 5 bases from V and 14 bases from J, with 19 bases between. CDR1 is SEHNR and CDR2 is FQNEAQ in the germline V gene (reference sequence). CDR3 sequence: CASSAPATGEEFF. In DNA form, the CDR3 reads TGTGCCAGCAGCGCCCCTGCGACAGGCGAGGAGTTCTTC.

In this sample, this clonotype turned up a few times. The chain couples TRBV7-2 to TRBJ2-7, with 7 bases aligning to TRBD2. Germline V CDR1 and CDR2: SGHTA, FQGNSA. The V and J ends lost 3 bases and 2 bases, in that order; junction bases with no gene match: 4. The CDR3 has 14 amino acids. The CDR3 bases are TGTGCCAGCAGCTTTGTTCGGGGGGCCTACGAGCAGTACTTC. Encoded protein: CASSFVRGAYEQYF. Full variable domain (remainder filled in from reference TRBV7-2 and TRBJ2-7): GAGVSQSPSNKVTEKGKDVELRCDPISGHTALYWYRQSLGQGLEFLIYFQGNSAPDKSGLPSDRFSAERTGGSVSTLTIQRTQQEDSAVYLCASSFVRGAYEQYFGPGTRLTVT.

The V call is TRBV3-1, the J call TRBJ2-3; D might be TRBD1 (5 bases). The V gene's germline CDR1 is LGHDT and CDR2 YNNKEL (reference sequence). This CDR3 has 16 amino acids. V lost 0 bases to trimming and J lost 0 bases, with 10 bases between them. CDR3 coding DNA: TGTGCCAGCAGCCAAGACAGGGTCTTGAGCACAGATACGCAGTATTTT. It specifies CASSQDRVLSTDTQYF.

The V call is TRBV29-1, the J call TRBJ2-3, with D possibly being TRBD2 (6 bases). This CDR3 comprises 13 residues. The ends were cut back, 7 bases at V and 1 base at J, with 12 bases in the middle. Germline V gives CDR1 SQVTM, CDR2 ANQGSEA. CDR3 sequence (DNA): TGCAGCGCGAGCGGGTCGGGCACAGATACGCAGTATTTT. It specifies CSASGSGTDTQYF.

The chain has TRBV6-4 and TRBJ2-1, with TRBD2 identical over 9 bases. V gave up 2 bases and J gave up 6 bases; unmatched junction bases: 5. CDR1 is MRHNA and CDR2 is SNTAGT in the germline V gene. The CDR3 consists of 15 residues. DNA of the CDR3: TGTGCCAGCAGTGACGGCGCGGGAGGGCGCAATGAGCAGTTCTTC. Amino acids: CASSDGAGGRNEQFF.

The chain has TRBV5-6 and TRBJ2-5; D not certain. The CDR3 contains 13 residues. V gave up 0 bases and J gave up 3 bases, with 6 bases separating them. Germline CDR1 SGHDT, CDR2 YYEEEE. CDR3 nucleotides: TGTGCCAGCAGCTTGGCTCTTAAAGAGACCCAGTACTTC. Translating gives CASSLALKETQYF.

The V gene is TRBV4-2, the J gene TRBJ2-7, with D tentatively TRBD1 (5 bases). Germline V CDR1 and CDR2: LGHNA, YNFKEQ. V was trimmed by 1 base and J by 3 bases, leaving 13 bases between them. The CDR3 runs 15 residues. CDR3 amino acids: CASSQGRQGGYEQYF. CDR3 nucleotide sequence: TGTGCCAGCAGCCAAGGGCGGCAGGGTGGCTACGAGCAGTACTTC.

The chain links TRBV24-1 to TRBJ2-5; TRBD1 or TRBD2 may be the D gene (6 bases each). V lost 10 bases to trimming and J lost 11 bases, with 22 bases between them. The CDR3 spans 13 residues. Germline CDR1 and CDR2: KGHDR and SFDVKD. The CDR3 DNA is TGTGCCACTGGGGCTAGGGGGGCGGATGAGCAGTACTTC. Translation: CATGARGADEQYF.

The table lists this clonotype with a few counts. The J gene is TRBJ2-7, the V gene TRBV20-1; a weak D match, TRBD1 (6 bases). Germline V CDR1 and CDR2: DFQATT, SNEGSKA (reference sequence). Between the trimmed V and J ends, which lost 5 bases and 0 bases, there was a span of 20 bases. The CDR3 length is 16 residues. This CDR3 is CSAGQPRTELSYEQYF. CDR3 bases: TGCAGTGCTGGCCAACCCAGGACAGAACTCTCCTACGAGCAGTACTTC.